A single T cell receptor (beta chain) is shown here with its context. Its cognate antigen is unknown. This sample was taken from a study of T cell repertoires in cytomegalovirus infection. On the study more broadly: An indication of both CMV infection and matching HLA type came from public TCR beta signatures.

V lost 2 bases and J lost 0; bases outside the gene matches: 9. The CDR3 loop spans 17 amino acids. CDR1 is SGHDN and CDR2 is FVKESK in the germline V gene. TCRdb recomputed calls from the reads with MiXCR, one row per CDR3 protein. This sample carries roughly 150,000 distinct CDR3 sequences, about a fifth of them seen once, and the ten largest clones take about 25%. The V call is TRBV14, the J call TRBJ2-7; 8 nucleotides agree with TRBD1. The TCR originated in a human donor in good health (CMV status not recorded). Some clones in this sample may be carry-over from other donors' samples. Sequenced material: CD8+ T cells from cultured PBMCs, taken from culture after CMV antigen stimulation. In nucleotides, the CDR3 is TGTGCCAGCAGCCAAAGATTTCAGGGGGCGGACTCCTACGAGCAGTACTTC. Translated: CASSQRFQGADSYEQYF.